This T cell receptor (beta chain) was observed in a study of blood T cell repertoires in COVID-19. Study-wide background: Both acute and convalescent COVID-19 samples were obtained from the United States, Italy and Spain.

Germline V gene data show CDR1 as MNHEY and CDR2 as SVGAGI. V lost 6 bases and J lost 9, with 20 bases in between. The CDR3 runs to 14 residues. This clone was seen just once. Sequencing used immunoSEQ multiplex PCR; TCRdb keeps in-frame clones, though not all of them. The repertoire holds around 92,000 clones, with approximately 74% as singletons. Patients from Seattle were sampled longitudinally, starting during active infection. Sequencing was done on a sample of peripheral blood. The sequence was collected from a man aged 70 or older with COVID-19, enrolled during active disease. The chain employs TRBV6-5 and TRBJ2-5, with D possibly matching TRBD1 (5 bases). The CDR3 protein is CASSYSGLMTSQYF. The CDR3 bases are TGTGCCAGCAGCTATTCAGGGTTAATGACGTCCCAGTACTTC.